Given below is one T cell receptor beta chain in context. Germline CDR1 is SGHNT and CDR2 is YYREEE (reference sequence). Trimming removed 0 bases at V and 9 bases at J, with 18 bases between. The CDR3 loop spans 15 amino acids. Participant reports of clinical history set cohort assignment. This sample is part of a study of blood T cell repertoires in COVID-19. Looking at the study overall: Specimens from acute and convalescent COVID-19 originated in the United States, Italy and Spain. T cells, B-cell-depleted T cells, or PBMCs provided the cDNA or gDNA that served as material.

TCRdb keeps only in-frame clones here, not all; method: immunoSEQ multiplex PCR. The data show 120,000 to 150,000 clones, 80% to 90% seen once. The sequence came from a woman between 45 and 60 years old with acute COVID-19. Sample: PBMCs or T cells enriched from blood (not recorded which). This chain uses TRBV5-4 with TRBJ1-2; D gene ambiguous. This chain's CDR3 is CASSLGGLTDGSYTF. CDR3 DNA sequence: TGTGCCAGCAGCTTGGGTGGACTCACGGATGGTAGCTACACCTTC.